The 13 T cell receptor beta chains below all came from one sample that was sequenced in a study of identical twins. TCRdb recomputed calls from the 5' RACE reads with MiXCR, one row per CDR3 protein. This sample has about 690,000 distinct CDR3 sequences, with around 6% found just once. Sequencing was carried out using naive T cells sorted from blood. These receptor sequences come from a man between 18 and 29 years old in good health.

The table lists this clonotype with many counts. J is TRBJ1-1 and V is TRBV5-1; D gene unclear. The germline gives CDR1 SGHRS, CDR2 YFSETQ. V was pared by 5 bases and J by 6 bases, with 17 bases between. The CDR3 is made up of 14 amino acids. The CDR3 loop reads CASRGVITDPEAFF. CDR3 in DNA: TGCGCCAGCAGAGGTGTGATAACAGACCCTGAAGCTTTCTTT. The variable domain in full, completed from reference TRBV5-1 and TRBJ1-1, reads KAGVTQTPRYLIKTRGQQVTLSCSPISGHRSVSWYQQTPGQGLQFLFEYFSETQRNKGNFPGRFSGRQFSNSRSEMNVSTLELGDSALYLCASRGVITDPEAFFGQGTRLTVV.

This clonotype appeared many times. The chain couples TRBV29-1 to TRBJ2-3, with 8 bases aligning to TRBD2. This CDR3 contains 15 residues. Germline trimming cut 5 bases from V and 6 bases from J; bases unmatched to any gene: 13. Germline assignment: CDR1 SQVTM and CDR2 ANQGSEA. CDR3 protein: CSVRSGSRSYDTQYF. As DNA, the CDR3 is TGCAGCGTTCGAAGCGGGAGTCGGTCTTACGATACGCAGTATTTT.

The rearrangement uses TRBV19 and TRBJ2-7; perhaps TRBD2 as D (6 bases). Looked up from germline, CDR1 is LNHDA and CDR2 is SQIVND (reference sequence). The length of the CDR3 is 14 residues. Trimming took off 11 bases at V and 0 bases at J, with 17 bases between the two ends. The CDR3 region is CAPGVPNSSYEQYV. In nucleotides, the CDR3 is TGTGCCCCGGGAGTCCCCAATAGCTCCTACGAGCAGTACGTC.

The chain has TRBV18 and TRBJ2-2; D gene unclear. Trimming removed 7 bases from V and 4 bases from J, with 16 bases in between. The CDR3 is made up of 15 amino acids. CDR1 KGHSH and CDR2 LQKENI come from the germline V gene. CDR3 nucleotides: TGTGCCAGCTTCCGGACCCAAGGTGGCACCGGGGAGCTGTTTTTT. Its translation: CASFRTQGGTGELFF.

This clonotype was seen only a few times. This chain connects TRBV15 to TRBJ1-1; 11 bases match TRBD1. Germline V gene sequence: CDR1 LNHNV, CDR2 YYDKDF (reference sequence). V shed 3 bases, J shed 5 bases, and the junction held 5 bases outside the gene matches. The CDR3 totals 15 residues. CDR3 DNA sequence: TGTGCCACCAGCAGGGAGGGACAGGGGGTGACTGAAGCTTTCTTT. It encodes CATSREGQGVTEAFF. The full variable domain, its missing parts supplied by reference TRBV15 and TRBJ1-1, is DAMVIQNPRYQVTQFGKPVTLSCSQTLNHNVMYWYQQKSSQAPKLLFHYYDKDFNNEADTPDNFQSRRPNTSFCFLDIRSPGLGDTAMYLCATSREGQGVTEAFFGQGTRLTVV.

This clonotype came up a few times. The CDR3 coding sequence is TGCGCCAGCAGCTTGGCCCCGCTGGATGAGCAGTTCTTC. Protein sequence: CASSLAPLDEQFF. J is TRBJ2-1 and V is TRBV5-1; D is uncertain. The germline CDR1 and CDR2 sequences are SGHRS and YFSETQ. Trimming cost V 0 bases and J 8 bases, with 9 bases left between them. This CDR3 is built from 13 residues.

This clonotype was counted many times. The rearrangement links TRBV12-3 or TRBV12-4 to TRBJ2-1, with TRBD2 matching 12 bases. V lost 4 bases, J lost 5 bases, and 3 bases stayed unmatched. The CDR3 loop spans 15 amino acids. The CDR3 sequence: CASSSLAGGDNEQFF. CDR3 nucleotides: TGTGCCAGCAGTTCTCTAGCGGGAGGGGACAATGAGCAGTTCTTC.

This clonotype showed up many times. This chain joins TRBV12-3 or TRBV12-4 and TRBJ2-1, with a possible D match to TRBD1 (5 bases). The V gene lost 7 bases and the J gene lost 8 bases, with 15 bases spanning the gap. This CDR3 spans 13 amino acids. The DNA of the CDR3 is TGTGCCAGCATCCTCAGGGCCAGGGATGAGCAGTTCTTC. Translation: CASILRARDEQFF.

This clonotype was observed many times. This chain links TRBV7-2 with TRBJ2-2; no definite D call. Germline loops: CDR1 SGHTA, CDR2 FQGNSA. The CDR3 totals 17 residues. V was shortened by 2 bases and J by 2 bases, with 15 bases between the two germline ends. The CDR3 DNA follows: TGTGCCAGCAGCTTACAACTGGCCTTGTTTAACACCGGGGAGCTGTTTTTT. As protein: CASSLQLALFNTGELFF.

The chain is built from TRBV7-2 and TRBJ2-3; D is possibly TRBD2 (6 bases). CDR3 size: 15 residues. CDR1 SGHTA and CDR2 FQGNSA come from the germline V gene. Trimming shortened V by 2 bases and J by 4 bases, and 13 bases separated the two germline ends. The CDR3 sequence: CASSLRGSGADTQYF. DNA of the CDR3: TGTGCCAGCAGCTTACGGGGGTCGGGGGCAGATACGCAGTATTTT.

This clonotype was recorded at least ten times. The chain uses TRBV29-1 and TRBJ1-5, with a possible D match to TRBD1 (6 bases). Germline values: CDR1 SQVTM, CDR2 ANQGSEA. This CDR3 contains 14 residues. V gave up 6 bases and J gave up 0 bases, with 12 bases separating them. Written as DNA, the CDR3 is TGCAGCGTCACTACAGGGAATAGCAATCAGCCCCAGCATTTT. This codes for CSVTTGNSNQPQHF.

The gene calls are TRBV20-1 and TRBJ2-1, with 12 nucleotides matching TRBD2. Germline V gives CDR1 DFQATT, CDR2 SNEGSKA (reference sequence). The CDR3 extends over 18 amino acids. Trimming took 5 bases from V and 0 from J; bases not matched to a gene: 11. DNA of the CDR3: TGCAGTGCTCTAGCCGGACTAGCGGGATCCCTCTCCTACAATGAGCAGTTCTTC. It encodes CSALAGLAGSLSYNEQFF.

In this sample, this clonotype turned up many times. The rearrangement uses TRBV20-1 and TRBJ2-7; D is possibly TRBD1 or TRBD2 (5 bases each). Germline lookup yields CDR1 DFQATT and CDR2 SNEGSKA (reference sequence). The CDR3 is 13 amino acids. V was clipped by 1 base and J by 7 bases, with 14 bases between them. DNA of the CDR3: TGCAGTGCTAGAGTAGCTGCAGAGGGGGAGCAGTACTTC. Translated, it gives CSARVAAEGEQYF.